Following are 12 T cell receptor beta chains from one sample sequenced in a study of TIL therapy for anti-PD-1-resistant metastatic lung cancer. Time point specified: pre-treatment sample, taken before nivolumab and TIL therapy. The libraries were made with immunoSEQ v3. Profiled with immunoSEQ multiplex PCR; TCRdb holds only in-frame clones, not every one. The repertoire consists of under 70,000 clones, with over 75% occurring once and the leading ten covering approximately 2.4%. The specimen was blood, collected at baseline. The receptors here all came from a person between 30 and 79 years old with non-small cell lung cancer.

The rearrangement uses TRBV19 and TRBJ1-2, with a tentative D call TRBD1 (5 bases). Germline lookup yields CDR1 LNHDA and CDR2 SQIVND (reference sequence). Trimming took off 8 bases at V and 0 bases at J, with 13 bases between the two ends. This CDR3 spans 14 amino acids. This chain's CDR3 is CASRDAIANYGYTF. The CDR3 DNA reads as TGTGCCAGTCGGGACGCTATAGCTAACTATGGCTACACCTTC. The full variable domain, in which reference TRBV19 and TRBJ1-2 provide the parts outside the CDR3, is DGGITQSPKYLFRKEGQNVTLSCEQNLNHDAMYWYRQDPGQGLRLIYYSQIVNDFQKGDIAEGYSVSREKKESFPLTVTSAQKNPTAFYLCASRDAIANYGYTFGSGTRLTVV.

The V and J genes are TRBV18 and TRBJ1-2, with D perhaps TRBD1 (6 bases). The V end lost 0 bases, the J end lost 4 bases, and 9 bases lay between the germline ends. CDR3 size: 14 residues. The germline CDR1 and CDR2 sequences are KGHSH and LQKENI. The CDR3 DNA sequence: TGTGCCAGCTCACCACCGGGACATCTCTATGGCTACACCTTC. This gives the protein CASSPPGHLYGYTF.

The chain's CDR3 is CASSQETSPLHF. The CDR3 DNA reads as TGTGCCAGCAGCCAAGAGACTTCACCCCTCCACTTT. The V call is TRBV3-1 (or the pseudogene TRBV3-2), the J call TRBJ1-6; D is unresolved. This CDR3 has 12 residues. Trimming left V 0 bases short and J 9 bases short, with 3 bases between. In germline, CDR1 is LGHDT, CDR2 YNNKEL (reference sequence).

The chain combines TRBV28 with TRBJ1-2; D not resolved. Germline CDR1 MDHEN, CDR2 SYDVKM. This CDR3 is 15 amino acids long. V was shortened by 5 bases and J by 3 bases, with 16 bases between the two germline ends. The CDR3 DNA follows: TGTGCCAGCAGTCCCGGACGGCTCGCGCACTATGGCTACACCTTC. It translates to CASSPGRLAHYGYTF.

The genes are TRBV6-5 and TRBJ1-1, with a possible D match to TRBD1 (5 bases). The CDR3 covers 14 residues. CDR1 MNHEY and CDR2 SVGAGI come from the germline V gene. Trimming took off 6 bases at V and 0 bases at J, with 11 bases between the two ends. The CDR3 DNA follows: TGTGCCAGCAGCACGGGACGGTTGAACACTGAAGCTTTCTTT. Translating gives CASSTGRLNTEAFF.

The J gene is TRBJ1-1, the V gene TRBV6-5; TRBD1 agrees at 7 bases. This CDR3 has 13 amino acids. V lost 6 bases, J lost 5 bases, and 6 bases stayed unmatched. CDR1 MNHEY and CDR2 SVGAGI come from the germline V gene. This chain's CDR3 is CASRVTGETEAFF. CDR3 DNA: TGTGCCAGCAGAGTTACAGGGGAAACTGAAGCTTTCTTT.

This clone has only one observation. J is TRBJ2-5 and V is TRBV30, with D perhaps matching TRBD2 (7 bases). The germline V and J ends were trimmed by 4 bases and 5 bases, with 17 bases remaining between them. In germline, CDR1 is GTSNPN, CDR2 SVGIG (reference sequence). CDR3 length: 14 amino acids. This chain's CDR3 is CAWNSLGGRETQYF. The CDR3 coding sequence is TGTGCCTGGAATTCCCTCGGGGGGCGGGAGACCCAGTACTTC.

The chain links TRBV2 to TRBJ2-7; a weak D match, TRBD1 (6 bases). Trimming pared 6 bases from V and 5 bases from J, leaving 20 bases between. The CDR3 runs 15 residues. Germline CDR1 is SNHLY and CDR2 is FYNNEI. The CDR3 sequence is CASRLRDTAGDEQYF. DNA of the CDR3: TGTGCCAGCAGACTCCGGGACACCGCCGGGGACGAGCAGTACTTC.

V is TRBV24-1 and J is TRBJ2-7; weak D call: TRBD2 (5 bases). V lost 5 bases and J lost 1, with 8 bases in between. This CDR3 is 13 amino acids long. The germline V gene encodes CDR1 KGHDR and CDR2 SFDVKD. The CDR3 region has the DNA TGTGCCACCAGTGCGGGAAATTCCTACGAGCAGTACTTC. Translating gives CATSAGNSYEQYF.

V and J are TRBV18 and TRBJ2-7; 10 bases line up with TRBD1. Germline CDR1 and CDR2: KGHSH and LQKENI. V shed 3 bases, J shed 5 bases, and the junction held 7 bases outside the gene matches. This CDR3 has 15 residues. The CDR3 protein is CASSPVTGGYNEQYF. The DNA for the CDR3 is TGTGCCAGCTCACCCGTGACAGGGGGCTACAACGAGCAGTACTTC.

The CDR3 loop is CASSILSTNTEAFF. The CDR3 DNA sequence: TGTGCCAGTAGTATTCTTTCGACGAACACTGAAGCTTTCTTT. This rearrangement joins TRBV19 to TRBJ1-1; D unclear. Trimming removed 3 bases from V and 1 base from J, with 9 bases in between. Germline-derived CDR1 and CDR2 are LNHDA and SQIVND (reference sequence). There are 14 residues in the CDR3.

The genes are TRBV28 and TRBJ1-1, with 7 nucleotides matching TRBD1. V was pared by 8 bases and J by 0 bases, with 3 bases of the junction left unmatched. Germline-derived CDR1 and CDR2 are MDHEN and SYDVKM. This CDR3 spans 13 amino acids. CDR3 coding DNA: TGTGCCAGCCCGGGACAGATGAACACTGAAGCTTTCTTT. It specifies CASPGQMNTEAFF.